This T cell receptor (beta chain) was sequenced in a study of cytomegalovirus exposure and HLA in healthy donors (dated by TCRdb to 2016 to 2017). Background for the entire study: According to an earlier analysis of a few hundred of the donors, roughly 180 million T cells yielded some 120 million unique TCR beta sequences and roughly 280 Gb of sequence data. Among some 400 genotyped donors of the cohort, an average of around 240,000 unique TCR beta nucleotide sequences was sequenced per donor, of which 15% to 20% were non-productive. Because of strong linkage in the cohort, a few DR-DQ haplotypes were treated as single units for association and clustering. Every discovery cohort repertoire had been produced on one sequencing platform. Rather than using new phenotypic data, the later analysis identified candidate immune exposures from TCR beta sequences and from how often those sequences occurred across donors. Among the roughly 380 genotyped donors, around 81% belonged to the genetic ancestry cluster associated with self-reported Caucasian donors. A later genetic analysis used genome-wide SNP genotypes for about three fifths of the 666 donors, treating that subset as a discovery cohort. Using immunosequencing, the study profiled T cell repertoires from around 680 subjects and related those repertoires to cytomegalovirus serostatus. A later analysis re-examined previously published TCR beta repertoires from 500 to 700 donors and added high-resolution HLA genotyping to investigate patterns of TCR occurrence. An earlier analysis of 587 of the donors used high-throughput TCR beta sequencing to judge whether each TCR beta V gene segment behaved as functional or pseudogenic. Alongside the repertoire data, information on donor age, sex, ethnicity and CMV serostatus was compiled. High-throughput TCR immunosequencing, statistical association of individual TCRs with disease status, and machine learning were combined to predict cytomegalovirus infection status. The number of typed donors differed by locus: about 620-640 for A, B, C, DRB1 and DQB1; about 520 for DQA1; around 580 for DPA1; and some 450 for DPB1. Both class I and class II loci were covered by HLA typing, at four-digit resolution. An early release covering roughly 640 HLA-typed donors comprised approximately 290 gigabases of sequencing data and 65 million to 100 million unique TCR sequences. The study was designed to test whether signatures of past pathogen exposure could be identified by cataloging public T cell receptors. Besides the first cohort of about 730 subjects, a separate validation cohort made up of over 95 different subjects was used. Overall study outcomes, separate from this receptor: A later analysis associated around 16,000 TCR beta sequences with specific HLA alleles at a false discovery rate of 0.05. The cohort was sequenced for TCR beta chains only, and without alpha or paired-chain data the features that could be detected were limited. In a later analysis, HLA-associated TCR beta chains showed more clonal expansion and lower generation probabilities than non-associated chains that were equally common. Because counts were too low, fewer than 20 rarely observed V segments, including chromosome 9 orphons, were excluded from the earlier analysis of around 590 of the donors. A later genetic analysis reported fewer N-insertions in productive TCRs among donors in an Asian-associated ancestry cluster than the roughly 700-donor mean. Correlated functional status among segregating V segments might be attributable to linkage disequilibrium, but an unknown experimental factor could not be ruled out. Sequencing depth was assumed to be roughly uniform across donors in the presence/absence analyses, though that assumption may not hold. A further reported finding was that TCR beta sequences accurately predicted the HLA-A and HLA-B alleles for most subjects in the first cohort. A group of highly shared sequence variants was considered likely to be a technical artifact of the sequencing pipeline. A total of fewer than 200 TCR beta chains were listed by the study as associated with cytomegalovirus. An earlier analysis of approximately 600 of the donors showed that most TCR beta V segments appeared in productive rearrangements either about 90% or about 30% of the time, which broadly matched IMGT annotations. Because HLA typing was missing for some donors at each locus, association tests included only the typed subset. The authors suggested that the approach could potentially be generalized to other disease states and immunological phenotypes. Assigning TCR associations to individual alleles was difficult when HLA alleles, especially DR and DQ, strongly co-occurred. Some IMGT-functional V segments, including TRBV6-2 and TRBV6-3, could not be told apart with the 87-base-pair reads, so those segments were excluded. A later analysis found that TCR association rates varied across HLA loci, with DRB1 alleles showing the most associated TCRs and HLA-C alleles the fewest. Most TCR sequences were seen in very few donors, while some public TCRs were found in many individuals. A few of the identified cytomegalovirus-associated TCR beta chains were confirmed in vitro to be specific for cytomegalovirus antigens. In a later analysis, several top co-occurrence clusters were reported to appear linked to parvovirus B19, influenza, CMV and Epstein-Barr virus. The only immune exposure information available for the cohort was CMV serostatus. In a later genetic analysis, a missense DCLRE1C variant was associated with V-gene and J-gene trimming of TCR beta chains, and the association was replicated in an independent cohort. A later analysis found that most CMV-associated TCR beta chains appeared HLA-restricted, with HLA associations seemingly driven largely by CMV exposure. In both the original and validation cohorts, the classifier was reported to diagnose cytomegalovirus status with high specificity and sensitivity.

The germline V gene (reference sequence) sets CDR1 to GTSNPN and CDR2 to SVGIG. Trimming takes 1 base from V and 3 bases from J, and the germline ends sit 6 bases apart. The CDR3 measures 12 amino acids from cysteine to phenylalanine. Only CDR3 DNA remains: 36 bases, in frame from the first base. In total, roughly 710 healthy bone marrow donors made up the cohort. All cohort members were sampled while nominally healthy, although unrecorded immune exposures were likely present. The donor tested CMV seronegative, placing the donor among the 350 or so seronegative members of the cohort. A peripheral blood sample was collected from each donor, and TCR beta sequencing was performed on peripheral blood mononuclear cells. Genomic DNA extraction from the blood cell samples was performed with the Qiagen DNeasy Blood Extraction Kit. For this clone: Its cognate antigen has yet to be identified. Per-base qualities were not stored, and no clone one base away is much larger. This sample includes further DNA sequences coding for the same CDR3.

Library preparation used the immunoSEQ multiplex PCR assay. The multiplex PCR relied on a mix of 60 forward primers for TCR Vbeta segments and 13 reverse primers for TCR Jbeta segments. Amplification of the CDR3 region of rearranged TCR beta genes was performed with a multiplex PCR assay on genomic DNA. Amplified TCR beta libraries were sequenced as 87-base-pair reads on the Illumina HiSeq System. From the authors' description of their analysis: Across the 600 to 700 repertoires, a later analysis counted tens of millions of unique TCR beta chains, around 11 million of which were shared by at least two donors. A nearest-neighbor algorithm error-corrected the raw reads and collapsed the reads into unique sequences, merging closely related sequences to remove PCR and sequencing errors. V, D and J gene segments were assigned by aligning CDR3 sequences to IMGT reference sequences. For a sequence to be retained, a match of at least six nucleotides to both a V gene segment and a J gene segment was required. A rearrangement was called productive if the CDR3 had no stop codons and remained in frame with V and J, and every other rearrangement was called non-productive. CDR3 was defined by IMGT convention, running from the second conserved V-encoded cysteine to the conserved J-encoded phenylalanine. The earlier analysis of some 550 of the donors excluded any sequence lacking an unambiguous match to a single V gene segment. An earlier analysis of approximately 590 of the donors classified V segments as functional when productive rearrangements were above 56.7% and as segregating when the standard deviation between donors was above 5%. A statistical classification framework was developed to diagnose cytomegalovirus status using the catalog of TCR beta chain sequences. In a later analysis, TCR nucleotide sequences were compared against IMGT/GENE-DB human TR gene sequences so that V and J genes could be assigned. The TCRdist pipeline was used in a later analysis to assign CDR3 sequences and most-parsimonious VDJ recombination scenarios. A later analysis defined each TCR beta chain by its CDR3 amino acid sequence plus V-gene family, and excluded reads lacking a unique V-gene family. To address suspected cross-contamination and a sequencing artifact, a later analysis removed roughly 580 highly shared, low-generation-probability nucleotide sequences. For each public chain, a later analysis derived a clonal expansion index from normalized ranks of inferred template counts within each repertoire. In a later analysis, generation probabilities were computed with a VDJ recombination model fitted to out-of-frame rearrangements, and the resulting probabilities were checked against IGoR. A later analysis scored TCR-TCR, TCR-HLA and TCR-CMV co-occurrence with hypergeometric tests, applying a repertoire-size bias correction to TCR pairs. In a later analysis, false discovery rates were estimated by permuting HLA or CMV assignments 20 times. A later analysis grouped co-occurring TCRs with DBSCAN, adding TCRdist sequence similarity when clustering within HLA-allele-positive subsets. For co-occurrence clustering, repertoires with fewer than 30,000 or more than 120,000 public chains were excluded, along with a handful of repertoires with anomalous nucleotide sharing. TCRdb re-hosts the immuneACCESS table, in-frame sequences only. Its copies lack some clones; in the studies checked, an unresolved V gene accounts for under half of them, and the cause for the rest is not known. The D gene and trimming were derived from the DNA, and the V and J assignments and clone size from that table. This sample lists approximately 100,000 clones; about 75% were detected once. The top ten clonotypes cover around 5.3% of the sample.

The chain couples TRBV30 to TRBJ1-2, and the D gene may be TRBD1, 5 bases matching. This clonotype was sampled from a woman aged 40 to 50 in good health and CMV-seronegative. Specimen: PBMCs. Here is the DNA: TGTGCCTGGAGTGGACAGTACTATGGCTACACCTTC. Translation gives CAWSGQYYGYTF.